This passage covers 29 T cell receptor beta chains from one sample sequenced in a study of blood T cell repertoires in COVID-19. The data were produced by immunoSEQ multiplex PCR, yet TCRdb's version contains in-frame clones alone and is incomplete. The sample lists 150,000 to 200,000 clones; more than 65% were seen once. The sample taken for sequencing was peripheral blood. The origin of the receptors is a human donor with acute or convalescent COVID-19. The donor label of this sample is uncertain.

The CDR3 loop reads CASSFLLGGGAYEQYF. The CDR3 DNA reads as TGTGCCAGCAGTTTCCTGTTAGGGGGGGGTGCCTACGAGCAGTACTTC. The V and J genes are TRBV27 and TRBJ2-7; D is possibly TRBD2 (7 bases). CDR1 MNHEY and CDR2 SMNVEV come from the germline V gene (reference sequence). V shed 3 bases and J shed 2 bases, with 17 bases lying between them. The CDR3 runs to 16 residues.

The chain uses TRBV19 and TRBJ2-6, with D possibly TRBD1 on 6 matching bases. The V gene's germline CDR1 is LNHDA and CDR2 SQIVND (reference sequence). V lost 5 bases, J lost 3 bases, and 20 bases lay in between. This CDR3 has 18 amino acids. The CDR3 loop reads CASSFALTGLGGANVLTF. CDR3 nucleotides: TGTGCCAGTAGTTTTGCCCTAACAGGGTTAGGTGGGGCCAACGTCCTGACTTTC.

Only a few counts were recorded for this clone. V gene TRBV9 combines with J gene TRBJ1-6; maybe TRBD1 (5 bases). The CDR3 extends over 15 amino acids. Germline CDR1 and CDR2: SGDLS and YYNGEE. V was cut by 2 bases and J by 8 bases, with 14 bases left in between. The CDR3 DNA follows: TGTGCCAGCAGCGTTCTAGGCAGGGATGATTCACCCCTCCACTTT. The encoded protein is CASSVLGRDDSPLHF.

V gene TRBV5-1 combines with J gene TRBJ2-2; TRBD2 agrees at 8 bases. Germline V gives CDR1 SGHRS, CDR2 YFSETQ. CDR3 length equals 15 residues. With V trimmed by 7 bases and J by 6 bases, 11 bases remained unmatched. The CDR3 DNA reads TGCGCCAGCCACTATACGGCGGGGGGTGCCGGGGAGCTGTTTTTT. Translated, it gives CASHYTAGGAGELFF.

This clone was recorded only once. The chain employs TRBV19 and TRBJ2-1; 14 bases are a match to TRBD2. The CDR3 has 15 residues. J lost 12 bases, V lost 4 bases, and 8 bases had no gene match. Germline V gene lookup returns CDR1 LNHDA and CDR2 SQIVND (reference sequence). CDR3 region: CASSTQGLAGVTQFF. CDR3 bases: TGTGCCAGTAGTACACAGGGACTAGCGGGGGTAACGCAGTTCTTC.

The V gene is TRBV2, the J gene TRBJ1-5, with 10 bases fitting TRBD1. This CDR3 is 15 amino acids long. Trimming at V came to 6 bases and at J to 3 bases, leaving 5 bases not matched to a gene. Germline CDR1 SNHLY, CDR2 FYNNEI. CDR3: CASSLDRGINQPQHF. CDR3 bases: TGTGCCAGCAGCTTGGACAGGGGGATCAATCAGCCCCAGCATTTT.

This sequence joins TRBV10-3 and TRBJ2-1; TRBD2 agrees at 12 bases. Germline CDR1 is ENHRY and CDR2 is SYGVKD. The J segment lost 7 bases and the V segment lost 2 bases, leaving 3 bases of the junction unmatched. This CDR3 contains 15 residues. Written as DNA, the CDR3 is TGTGCCATCAGTGAGCTAGCGGGGGGGCCTAATGAGCAGTTCTTC. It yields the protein CAISELAGGPNEQFF.

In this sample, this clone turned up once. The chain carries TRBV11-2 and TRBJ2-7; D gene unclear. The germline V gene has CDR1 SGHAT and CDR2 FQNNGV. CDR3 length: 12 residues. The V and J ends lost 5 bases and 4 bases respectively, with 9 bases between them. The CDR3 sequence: CASSENRYEQYF. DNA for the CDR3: TGTGCCAGCAGCGAGAACCGTTACGAGCAGTACTTC.

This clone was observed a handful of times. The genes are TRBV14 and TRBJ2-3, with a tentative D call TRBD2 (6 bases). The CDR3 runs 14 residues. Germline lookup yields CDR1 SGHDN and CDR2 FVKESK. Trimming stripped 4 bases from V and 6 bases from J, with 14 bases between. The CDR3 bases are TGTGCCAGCAGCCGCGGGGCTTGGAGGGATACGCAGTATTTT. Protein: CASSRGAWRDTQYF.

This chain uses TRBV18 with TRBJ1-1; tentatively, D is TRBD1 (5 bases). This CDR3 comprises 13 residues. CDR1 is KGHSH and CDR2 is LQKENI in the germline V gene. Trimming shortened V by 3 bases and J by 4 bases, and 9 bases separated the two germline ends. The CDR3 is CASSPRGGTEAFF. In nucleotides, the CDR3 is TGTGCCAGCTCACCCCGGGGGGGCACTGAAGCTTTCTTT.

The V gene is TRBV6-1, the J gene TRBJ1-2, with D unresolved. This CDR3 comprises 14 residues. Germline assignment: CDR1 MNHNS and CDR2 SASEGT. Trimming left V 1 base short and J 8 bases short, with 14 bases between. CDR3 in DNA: TGTGCCAGCAGTGAAGGGTCCCGGCGGAACGGCTACACCTTC. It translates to CASSEGSRRNGYTF.

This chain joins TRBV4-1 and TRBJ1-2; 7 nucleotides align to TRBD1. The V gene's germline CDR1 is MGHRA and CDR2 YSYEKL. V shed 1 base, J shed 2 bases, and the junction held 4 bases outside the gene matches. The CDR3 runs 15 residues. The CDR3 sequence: CASSQGQGSNYGYTF. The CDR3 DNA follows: TGCGCCAGCAGCCAAGGACAGGGAAGCAACTATGGCTACACCTTC.

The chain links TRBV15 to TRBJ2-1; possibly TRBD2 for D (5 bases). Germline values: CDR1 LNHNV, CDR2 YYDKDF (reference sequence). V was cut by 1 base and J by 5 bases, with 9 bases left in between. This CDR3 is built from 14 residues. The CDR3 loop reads CATSRGTYHNEQFF. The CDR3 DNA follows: TGTGCCACCAGCAGAGGGACTTACCACAATGAGCAGTTCTTC.

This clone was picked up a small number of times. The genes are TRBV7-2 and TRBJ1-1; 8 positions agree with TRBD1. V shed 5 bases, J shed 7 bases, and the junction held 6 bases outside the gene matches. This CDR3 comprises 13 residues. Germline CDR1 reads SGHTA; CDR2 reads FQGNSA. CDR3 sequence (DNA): TGTGCCAGCAGCCCACAGGGGGGGAGTGAAGCTTTCTTT. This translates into CASSPQGGSEAFF.

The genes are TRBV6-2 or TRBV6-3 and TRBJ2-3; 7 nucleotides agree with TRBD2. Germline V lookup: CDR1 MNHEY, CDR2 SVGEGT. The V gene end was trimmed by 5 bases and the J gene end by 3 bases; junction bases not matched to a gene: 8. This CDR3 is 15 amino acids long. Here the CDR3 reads CASSPSGATTDTQYF. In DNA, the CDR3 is TGTGCCAGCAGTCCAAGCGGGGCCACTACAGATACGCAGTATTTT.

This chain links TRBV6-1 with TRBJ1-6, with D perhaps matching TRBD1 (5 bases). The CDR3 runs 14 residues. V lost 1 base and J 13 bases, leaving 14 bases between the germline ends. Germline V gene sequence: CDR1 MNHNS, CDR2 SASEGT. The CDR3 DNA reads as TGTGCCAGCAGTGAAGTAGCCGGGGGGTCGCCCCTCCACTTT. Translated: CASSEVAGGSPLHF.

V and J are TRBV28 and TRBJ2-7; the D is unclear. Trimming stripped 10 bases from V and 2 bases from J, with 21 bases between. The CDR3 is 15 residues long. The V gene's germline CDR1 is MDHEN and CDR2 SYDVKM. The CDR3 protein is CATLPRQALAYEQYF. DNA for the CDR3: TGTGCCACCTTACCCCGGCAGGCGCTGGCCTACGAGCAGTACTTC.

The CDR3 nucleotides read TGTGCCAGCAGCTATCGGACAGGGGGGGTCAATGAGCAGTTCTTC. This gives the protein CASSYRTGGVNEQFF. The chain carries TRBV7-9 and TRBJ2-1, with 10 bases fitting TRBD1. The CDR3 totals 15 residues. Germline assignment: CDR1 SEHNR and CDR2 FQNEAQ (reference sequence). Trimming cost V 4 bases and J 6 bases; bases outside gene matches: 6. Variable domain in full (rest from reference TRBV7-9 and TRBJ2-1): DTGVSQNPRHKITKRGQNVTFRCDPISEHNRLYWYRQTLGQGPEFLTYFQNEAQLEKSRLLSDRFSAERPKGSFSTLEIQRTEQGDSAMYLCASSYRTGGVNEQFFGPGTRLTVL.

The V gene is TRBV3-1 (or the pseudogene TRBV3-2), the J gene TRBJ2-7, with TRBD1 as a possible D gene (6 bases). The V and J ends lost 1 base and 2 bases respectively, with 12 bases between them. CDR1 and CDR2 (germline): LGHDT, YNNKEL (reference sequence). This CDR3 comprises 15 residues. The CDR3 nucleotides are TGTGCCAGCAGCCAAGCTGAGGGGGTCGCCTACGAGCAGTACTTC. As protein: CASSQAEGVAYEQYF.

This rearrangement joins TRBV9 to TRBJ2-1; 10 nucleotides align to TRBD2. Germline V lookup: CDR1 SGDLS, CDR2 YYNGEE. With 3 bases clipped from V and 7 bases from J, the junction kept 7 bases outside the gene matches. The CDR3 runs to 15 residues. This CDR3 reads CASSASSGSANEQFF. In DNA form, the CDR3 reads TGTGCCAGCAGCGCCTCTAGCGGGAGTGCGAATGAGCAGTTCTTC.

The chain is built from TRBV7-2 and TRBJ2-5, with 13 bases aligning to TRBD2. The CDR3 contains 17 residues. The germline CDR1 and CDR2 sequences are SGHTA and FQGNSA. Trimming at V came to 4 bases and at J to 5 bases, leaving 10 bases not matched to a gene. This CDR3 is CASSSGLAGALRETQYF. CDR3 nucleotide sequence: TGTGCCAGCAGCTCCGGACTAGCGGGAGCCCTGAGGGAGACCCAGTACTTC.

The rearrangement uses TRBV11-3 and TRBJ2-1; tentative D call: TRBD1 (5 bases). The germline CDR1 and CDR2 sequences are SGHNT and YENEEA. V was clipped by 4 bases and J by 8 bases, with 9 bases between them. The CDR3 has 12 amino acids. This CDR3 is CASSWGVDEQFF. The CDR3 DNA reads TGTGCCAGCAGCTGGGGCGTGGATGAGCAGTTCTTC.

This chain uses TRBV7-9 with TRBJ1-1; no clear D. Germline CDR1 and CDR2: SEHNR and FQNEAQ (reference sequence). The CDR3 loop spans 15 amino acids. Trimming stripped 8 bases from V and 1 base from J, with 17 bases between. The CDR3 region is CASGPKGGGNTEAFF. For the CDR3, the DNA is TGTGCCAGCGGGCCCAAGGGAGGAGGGAACACTGAAGCTTTCTTT.

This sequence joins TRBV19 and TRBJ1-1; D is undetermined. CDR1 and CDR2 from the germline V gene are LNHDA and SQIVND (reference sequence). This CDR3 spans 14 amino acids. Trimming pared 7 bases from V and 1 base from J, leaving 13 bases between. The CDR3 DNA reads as TGTGCCAGTATGGGTGGGCGGGCGAACACTGAAGCTTTCTTT. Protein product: CASMGGRANTEAFF. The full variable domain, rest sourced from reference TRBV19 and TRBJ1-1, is DGGITQSPKYLFRKEGQNVTLSCEQNLNHDAMYWYRQDPGQGLRLIYYSQIVNDFQKGDIAEGYSVSREKKESFPLTVTSAQKNPTAFYLCASMGGRANTEAFFGQGTRLTVV.

CDR3 DNA: TGTGCCAGCAGGGCTACAGGGGGCTCTGGAAACACCATATATTTT. Protein product: CASRATGGSGNTIYF. This chain uses TRBV6-5 with TRBJ1-3, with 8 bases matching TRBD1. V was pared by 6 bases and J by 0 bases, with 4 bases of the junction left unmatched. CDR3 length: 15 residues. Germline values: CDR1 MNHEY, CDR2 SVGAGI.

The CDR3 DNA reads as TGCGCCAGCAGCTTGGCTAGCGGGAGATTCTACAATGAGCAGTTCTTC. Its protein is CASSLASGRFYNEQFF. This sequence joins TRBV5-1 and TRBJ2-1, with 10 bases matching TRBD2. With V trimmed by 0 bases and J by 3 bases, 3 bases remained unmatched. Germline V CDR1 and CDR2: SGHRS, YFSETQ. The CDR3 covers 16 residues.

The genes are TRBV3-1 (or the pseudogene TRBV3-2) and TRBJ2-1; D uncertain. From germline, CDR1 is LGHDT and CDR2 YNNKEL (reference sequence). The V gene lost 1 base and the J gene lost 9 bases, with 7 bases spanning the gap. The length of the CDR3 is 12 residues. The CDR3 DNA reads TGTGCCAGCAGCCAAGCGGGTATTGAGCAGTTCTTC. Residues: CASSQAGIEQFF.

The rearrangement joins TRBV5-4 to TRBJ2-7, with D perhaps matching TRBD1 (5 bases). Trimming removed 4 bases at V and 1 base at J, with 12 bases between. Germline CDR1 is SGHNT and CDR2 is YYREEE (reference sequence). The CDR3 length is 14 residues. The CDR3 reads CASSSYRSSYEQYF. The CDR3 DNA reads TGTGCCAGCAGCAGTTACAGGAGTTCCTACGAGCAGTACTTC.

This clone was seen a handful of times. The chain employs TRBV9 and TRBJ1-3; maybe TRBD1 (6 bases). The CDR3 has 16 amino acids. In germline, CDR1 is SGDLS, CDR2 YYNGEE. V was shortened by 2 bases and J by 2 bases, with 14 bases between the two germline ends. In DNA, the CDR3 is TGTGCCAGCAGCGTCTCTACAGGGTACCCTGGAAACACCATATATTTT. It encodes CASSVSTGYPGNTIYF. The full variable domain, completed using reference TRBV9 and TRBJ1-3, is DSGVTQTPKHLITATGQRVTLRCSPRSGDLSVYWYQQSLDQGLQFLIQYYNGEERAKGNILERFSAQQFPDLHSELNLSSLELGDSALYFCASSVSTGYPGNTIYFGEGSWLTVV.